The T cell receptor (beta chain) under discussion was sequenced for a study of shared clonotypes between healthy human individuals. The overall study: Donors had three CD4 naive, three CD4 memory, two CD8 naive and one CD8 memory plate apiece.

In the study's own analysis: In the immunoSEQ data, sequences were junction-only and lacked quality scores, so filtering differed. TCRdb keeps only in-frame clones here, not all; method: immunoSEQ multiplex PCR. Clone size and V and J calls were adopted from that table, with D and trimming inferred from the DNA. The data hold about 590,000 clones, with roughly 96% observed a single time. Note on this clone: Antigen specificity is unknown.

Positive CCR7 selection of CD45RO-negative cells yielded the naive CD8 cells, and terminally differentiated effector memory CD45RA+ cells were excluded. Study-wide findings and caveats: The researchers took only blood, and tissue repertoires probably look different.

Deletions cut 0 bases from V and 3 bases from J, with 12 bases between. The CDR3 consists of 16 residues. Germline CDR1 and CDR2: LGHNT and FRNRAP. The chain is built from TRBV12-5 and TRBJ1-5, with a tentative D call TRBD1 (5 bases). The sequenced sample consisted of naive CD8+ T cells sorted from blood. This sequence originates from a woman in her 30s in good health. CDR3 bases: TGTGCTAGTGGTTTGGTATGGGGGTTCCTCAATCAGCCCCAGCATTTT. Its translation is CASGLVWGFLNQPQHF.